Listed here are 10 T cell receptor beta chains from one sample, sequenced in a study of blood T cells in healthy people across ages (dated by TCRdb to between 2014 and 2017). The protocol used for the library was 5' RACE. This sample was sequenced with an Illumina HiSeq 2500. A second roughly 6 to 12 cycle PCR used a sample-barcoded 5' primer and a J-beta primer mix. TCRdb cleaned the public reads at Q25 with fastp, built clones with MiXCR and kept in-frame beta chains. Identical CDR3 protein sequences are pooled into one entry, listed with their most common genes and DNA. Within this sample are 350,000 to 450,000 distinct CDR3 sequences, with roughly half of them counted one time only. The ten largest account for around 49% of the sample. The sequenced sample consisted of blood. These receptors all come from a man between 60 and 75 years old in good health.

There are a few counts of this clonotype. V is TRBV5-1 and J is TRBJ2-5, with 7 bases that match TRBD2. Germline CDR1 is SGHRS and CDR2 is YFSETQ. The CDR3 totals 17 residues. Losses at the gene ends were 0 bases for V and 5 bases for J; bases not matched to a gene: 13. The CDR3 DNA reads TGCGCCAGCAGCTTGGGGGTTATTGCGGGAGCAGAGGAGACCCAGTACTTC. Residues: CASSLGVIAGAEETQYF. The entire variable domain, with the rest obtained from reference TRBV5-1 and TRBJ2-5, is as follows: KAGVTQTPRYLIKTRGQQVTLSCSPISGHRSVSWYQQTPGQGLQFLFEYFSETQRNKGNFPGRFSGRQFSNSRSEMNVSTLELGDSALYLCASSLGVIAGAEETQYFGPGTRLLVL.

V gene TRBV28 combines with J gene TRBJ2-5; maybe TRBD2 (6 bases). The CDR3 is made up of 13 amino acids. Germline V gene lookup returns CDR1 MDHEN and CDR2 SYDVKM. Trimming removed 7 bases from V and 5 bases from J, with 14 bases in between. The CDR3 loop reads CASTPRGFETQYF. CDR3 DNA: TGTGCCAGCACCCCCCGGGGGTTCGAGACCCAGTACTTC.

This clonotype occurred a few times. The rearrangement links TRBV2 to TRBJ2-5, with D possibly matching TRBD1 (6 bases). CDR3 length: 15 amino acids. Germline values: CDR1 SNHLY, CDR2 FYNNEI. Trimming stripped 7 bases from V and 5 bases from J, with 20 bases between. This chain's CDR3 is CASTRYQGIGETQYF. CDR3 DNA: TGTGCCAGCACACGCTATCAGGGGATTGGGGAGACCCAGTACTTC.

This clonotype was seen only once. The genes are TRBV7-2 and TRBJ1-4, with 7 positions matching TRBD1. This CDR3 contains 13 residues. The V segment lost 6 bases and the J segment 7 bases; nucleotides outside the gene matches: 5. Germline V gene lookup returns CDR1 SGHTA and CDR2 FQGNSA. The CDR3 loop is CASSRGQAEKLFF. The CDR3 coding sequence is TGTGCCAGCAGTCGCGGACAGGCTGAAAAACTGTTTTTT.

This chain joins TRBV14 and TRBJ1-2; no clear D. The V gene's germline CDR1 is SGHDN and CDR2 FVKESK. The CDR3 is 13 amino acids. The V end was cut by 0 bases, the J end by 4 bases, with 6 bases between. For the CDR3, the DNA is TGTGCCAGCAGCCAAGACCGGACCTATGGCTACACCTTC. It is translated as CASSQDRTYGYTF.

With regard to this clonotype: Compared with germline, one end of the junction differs, possibly owing to a read error. The chain recombines TRBV20-1 with TRBJ2-1, with D unclear. The CDR3 spans 12 residues. Germline V gene sequence: CDR1 DFQATT, CDR2 SNEGSKA (reference sequence). CDR3: CSAGDLGLQQFF. CDR3 coding DNA: TGCAGTGCTGGAGATCTAGGGCTCCAACAGTTCTTC.

V usage is TRBV20-1 and J usage is TRBJ2-1; unclear D gene. There are 15 residues in the CDR3. V gave up 0 bases and J gave up 5 bases, with 14 bases separating them. Germline-derived CDR1 and CDR2 are DFQATT and SNEGSKA (reference sequence). DNA for the CDR3: TGCAGTGCTAGAGATGGGCGCCGCGCTAACAATGAGCAGTTCTTC. This sequence encodes CSARDGRRANNEQFF.

V usage is TRBV3-1 and J usage is TRBJ1-4; 7 bases fit TRBD1. V dropped 5 bases and J dropped 4; count of bases not matched to a gene: 7. The CDR3 contains 15 residues. In germline, CDR1 is LGHDT, CDR2 YNNKEL (reference sequence). The CDR3 region has the DNA TGTGCCAGCAGCTTCGACAGGGTTGGTAATGAAAAACTGTTTTTT. It yields the protein CASSFDRVGNEKLFF. The variable domain in full, with the rest retrieved from reference TRBV3-1 and TRBJ1-4, is DTAVSQTPKYLVTQMGNDKSIKCEQNLGHDTMYWYKQDSKKFLKIMFSYNNKELIINETVPNRFSPKSPDKAHLNLHINSLELGDSAVYFCASSFDRVGNEKLFFGSGTQLSVL.

This clonotype was counted between two and nine times. The chain recombines TRBV7-2 with TRBJ2-7; D unclear. The CDR3 has 14 amino acids. The germline V gene encodes CDR1 SGHTA and CDR2 FQGNSA. V lost 1 base to trimming and J lost 0 bases, with 7 bases between them. DNA for the CDR3: TGTGCCAGCAGCTTAGATCCTGGCTCCTACGAGCAGTACTTC. It yields the protein CASSLDPGSYEQYF.

The chain recombines TRBV20-1 with TRBJ2-1; 15 nucleotides match TRBD2. This CDR3 region has 16 residues. V shed 5 bases and J 8 bases; nucleotides not matched to a gene: 10. Germline CDR1 DFQATT, CDR2 SNEGSKA (reference sequence). CDR3 bases: TGCAGTGCTGGACTAGCGGGGGGGCCGGCTTCCGATGAGCAGTTCTTC. Its protein product is CSAGLAGGPASDEQFF.